These 23 T cell receptor beta chains originate from one sample sequenced in a study of blood T cell repertoires in COVID-19. Only in-frame clones appear in the TCRdb table, and some are missing; sequencing was by immunoSEQ multiplex PCR. This table has about 380,000 clones, 88% appearing once. The sample consisted of PBMCs or T cells enriched from blood (not recorded which). The source is a woman aged 18-29 years who had recovered from COVID-19.

The chain joins TRBV9 to TRBJ2-3, with D maybe TRBD2 (5 bases). The CDR3 has 13 residues. The V and J ends lost 0 bases and 4 bases respectively, with 6 bases between them. Per germline, CDR1 SGDLS and CDR2 YYNGEE. In nucleotides, the CDR3 is TGTGCCAGCAGCGTAGTCGGGGCAGATACGCAGTATTTT. Translated: CASSVVGADTQYF.

CDR3 coding DNA: TGTGCCAGCAGTTTACGTCGGACGGGGACTGAAGCTTTCTTT. Residues: CASSLRRTGTEAFF. J is TRBJ1-1 and V is TRBV28; D remains unclear. V was shortened by 2 bases and J by 5 bases, with 12 bases between the two germline ends. Germline CDR1 is MDHEN and CDR2 is SYDVKM. The CDR3 is made up of 14 amino acids.

The genes are TRBV29-1 and TRBJ2-3; D might be TRBD2 (7 bases). Trimming removed 6 bases from V and 1 base from J, with 17 bases in between. Germline assignment: CDR1 SQVTM and CDR2 ANQGSEA. The CDR3 length is 15 residues. The CDR3 region has the DNA TGCAGCGTCGGCCCGGGGGGCGAGGGCACAGATACGCAGTATTTT. Its translation: CSVGPGGEGTDTQYF.

The CDR3 protein is CASSMDRGRGYEQYF. CDR3 DNA sequence: TGTGCCAGCAGCATGGACAGGGGGAGAGGCTACGAGCAGTACTTC. The chain is built from TRBV5-6 and TRBJ2-7; TRBD1 matches 10 bases. With V trimmed by 4 bases and J by 3 bases, 7 bases remained unmatched. The germline CDR1 and CDR2 sequences are SGHDT and YYEEEE. This CDR3 is built from 15 residues.

The chain recombines TRBV5-1 with TRBJ1-3, with a tentative D call TRBD1 (5 bases). From germline, CDR1 is SGHRS and CDR2 YFSETQ. The V end was cut by 8 bases, the J end by 3 bases, with 9 bases between. There are 12 residues in the CDR3. This chain's CDR3 is CARTRVGNTIYF. DNA of the CDR3: TGCGCCAGGACCAGGGTTGGAAACACCATATATTTT.

V and J are TRBV4-1 and TRBJ2-3; 7 bases agree with TRBD1. Germline V lookup: CDR1 MGHRA, CDR2 YSYEKL. The CDR3 runs to 15 residues. V was pared by 4 bases and J by 2 bases, with 6 bases of the junction left unmatched. CDR3 protein: CASSPGTATTDTQYF. The CDR3 coding sequence is TGCGCCAGCAGCCCGGGGACAGCAACCACAGATACGCAGTATTTT.

The chain carries TRBV2 and TRBJ1-1; weak D call: TRBD1 (6 bases). V was cut by 5 bases and J by 4 bases, with 14 bases left in between. This CDR3 has 14 residues. Germline-derived CDR1 and CDR2 are SNHLY and FYNNEI. The DNA for the CDR3 is TGTGCCAGCAGTTGGTCGGGGGGGCCCACTGAAGCTTTCTTT. Translated, it gives CASSWSGGPTEAFF.

The rearrangement links TRBV9 to TRBJ1-3, with D unclear. V was clipped by 0 bases and J by 4 bases, with 8 bases between them. Germline V gives CDR1 SGDLS, CDR2 YYNGEE. The CDR3 loop spans 14 amino acids. CDR3 amino acids: CASSVGGLGNTIYF. CDR3 bases: TGTGCCAGCAGCGTAGGAGGGTTAGGAAACACCATATATTTT.

Worth noting for this clone: Other DNA sequences in this specimen translate into the identical CDR3. The J gene is TRBJ2-7, the V gene TRBV9, with 8 bases lining up with TRBD2. The CDR3 loop spans 15 amino acids. CDR1 and CDR2 (germline): SGDLS, YYNGEE. Trimming at V came to 0 bases and at J to 1 base, leaving 3 bases not matched to a gene. The CDR3 DNA sequence: TGTGCCAGCAGCGTAGGAGGCGGGGGGTCCTACGAGCAGTACTTC. Encoded protein: CASSVGGGGSYEQYF.

The sample holds many counts of this clone. The genes are TRBV18 and TRBJ1-5; tentative D call: TRBD1 (5 bases). Germline CDR1 KGHSH, CDR2 LQKENI. The germline V and J ends were trimmed by 4 bases and 4 bases, with 14 bases remaining between them. The CDR3 is made up of 15 amino acids. The CDR3, as DNA: TGTGCCAGCTCACTCGAGCGGGGCACTAATCAGCCCCAGCATTTT. Translating it yields CASSLERGTNQPQHF.

The rearrangement links TRBV19 to TRBJ2-1; 9 bases are a match to TRBD2. The CDR3 runs 16 residues. Per germline, CDR1 LNHDA and CDR2 SQIVND (reference sequence). Germline trimming cut 5 bases from V and 4 bases from J; bases unmatched to any gene: 9. The CDR3 sequence is CASSARSGGLYNEQFF. In DNA, the CDR3 is TGTGCCAGTAGTGCCCGGAGCGGGGGGCTTTACAATGAGCAGTTCTTC. The variable domain in full, with the rest retrieved from reference TRBV19 and TRBJ2-1, is DGGITQSPKYLFRKEGQNVTLSCEQNLNHDAMYWYRQDPGQGLRLIYYSQIVNDFQKGDIAEGYSVSREKKESFPLTVTSAQKNPTAFYLCASSARSGGLYNEQFFGPGTRLTVL.

CDR3 amino acids: CASSLKSATGQGFYGYTF. The CDR3 bases are TGTGCCAGCAGCTTAAAGTCTGCGACGGGACAGGGCTTCTATGGCTACACCTTC. The chain is built from TRBV7-9 and TRBJ1-2; TRBD1 agrees at 9 bases. V shed 2 bases, J shed 4 bases, and the junction held 14 bases outside the gene matches. Germline V gives CDR1 SEHNR, CDR2 FQNEAQ (reference sequence). The CDR3 extends over 18 amino acids.

The chain carries TRBV4-1 and TRBJ1-5; TRBD1 agrees at 7 bases. Germline CDR1 and CDR2: MGHRA and YSYEKL. The CDR3 sequence is 17 residues long. V dropped 0 bases and J dropped 6; count of bases not matched to a gene: 11. CDR3 sequence: CASSQDRRGTEGQPQHF. As DNA, the CDR3 is TGCGCCAGCAGCCAAGACAGGCGCGGGACAGAGGGTCAGCCCCAGCATTTT.

V is TRBV6-4 and J is TRBJ1-5, with 7 bases identical to TRBD1. The germline V gene encodes CDR1 MRHNA and CDR2 SNTAGT. The CDR3 has 13 residues. The V segment lost 6 bases and the J segment 3 bases; nucleotides outside the gene matches: 2. In DNA form, the CDR3 reads TGTGCCAGCAGCCAGGGGGACAATCAGCCCCAGCATTTT. As protein: CASSQGDNQPQHF.

In DNA form, the CDR3 reads TGTGCCAGCAGTCCATTCAGGGACGAGCAGTACTTC. Translated: CASSPFRDEQYF. The rearrangement uses TRBV5-4 and TRBJ2-7, with D possibly TRBD1 on 5 matching bases. The CDR3 is made up of 12 amino acids. Germline V gene data show CDR1 as SGHNT and CDR2 as YYREEE (reference sequence). The germline V and J ends were trimmed by 5 bases and 5 bases, with 11 bases remaining between them.

The chain is built from TRBV19 and TRBJ1-2, with TRBD1 matching 10 bases. Germline CDR1 and CDR2: LNHDA and SQIVND (reference sequence). CDR3 length: 15 residues. Losses at the gene ends were 5 bases for V and 4 bases for J; bases not matched to a gene: 7. CDR3 residues: CASSFGTGASYGYTF. CDR3 sequence (DNA): TGTGCCAGTAGTTTCGGGACAGGGGCTTCCTATGGCTACACCTTC.

The CDR3 here is CASSLASLTDTQYF. The CDR3 nucleotides read TGTGCCAGCAGCCTCGCGTCTCTCACAGATACGCAGTATTTT. The V and J genes are TRBV7-9 and TRBJ2-3; D gene ambiguous. The CDR3 is 14 amino acids. V lost 5 bases and J lost 2, with 11 bases in between. Germline CDR1 reads SEHNR; CDR2 reads FQNEAQ (reference sequence).

This chain joins TRBV11-2 and TRBJ2-2; TRBD1 agrees at 8 bases. This CDR3 has 14 amino acids. Germline V gene lookup returns CDR1 SGHAT and CDR2 FQNNGV. Trimming removed 4 bases from V and 7 bases from J; junction bases left unmatched: 5. CDR3 nucleotide sequence: TGTGCCAGCAGCTGGACAGGGTCTGGCGGGGAGCTGTTTTTT. It translates to CASSWTGSGGELFF.

The rearrangement links TRBV7-9 to TRBJ1-4; D gene ambiguous. CDR3 size: 14 residues. CDR1 SEHNR and CDR2 FQNEAQ come from the germline V gene (reference sequence). Trimming stripped 5 bases from V and 5 bases from J, with 12 bases between. The DNA of the CDR3 is TGTGCCAGCAGCCCAGGTGGATCGAATGAAAAACTGTTTTTT. This encodes CASSPGGSNEKLFF.

The chain joins TRBV30 to TRBJ1-1; 7 bases are shared with TRBD1. Looked up from germline, CDR1 is GTSNPN and CDR2 is SVGIG (reference sequence). The CDR3 contains 13 residues. V trimming: 6 bases; J trimming: 4 bases; junction bases outside the gene matches: 8. CDR3 residues: CACRNRGGTEAFF. The DNA for the CDR3 is TGTGCCTGCAGAAACAGGGGCGGCACTGAAGCTTTCTTT.

The chain combines TRBV27 with TRBJ2-7; TRBD2 matches at 7 bases. CDR1 MNHEY and CDR2 SMNVEV come from the germline V gene (reference sequence). The length of the CDR3 is 14 residues. V lost 4 bases, J lost 4 bases, and 7 bases stayed unmatched. The CDR3 sequence is CASSSPGLLYEQYF. DNA for the CDR3: TGTGCCAGCAGTTCACCGGGACTATTGTACGAGCAGTACTTC.

The rearrangement joins TRBV19 to TRBJ2-4; 8 bases match TRBD1. V shed 6 bases and J 6 bases; nucleotides not matched to a gene: 13. The CDR3 has 16 amino acids. CDR1 is LNHDA and CDR2 is SQIVND in the germline V gene (reference sequence). CDR3 sequence reads: CASRELIGQGRNIQYF. The CDR3 DNA sequence: TGTGCCAGTAGGGAGCTAATAGGACAGGGCCGAAACATTCAGTACTTC.

The gene calls are TRBV7-6 and TRBJ2-3; possible D gene TRBD2, 7 bases. The V end was cut by 0 bases, the J end by 4 bases, with 14 bases between. Germline CDR1 is SGHVS and CDR2 is FNYEAQ. CDR3 length: 16 residues. The CDR3 region has the DNA TGTGCCAGCAGCTTAGCGGGGGGGCCTCCGCCAGATACGCAGTATTTT. It yields the protein CASSLAGGPPPDTQYF.